The 14 T cell receptor beta chains below were found in one sample sequenced in a study of blood T cell repertoires in COVID-19. The data were produced by immunoSEQ multiplex PCR, yet TCRdb's version contains in-frame clones alone and is incomplete. The table lists under 60,000 clones, 79% of them singletons. Sequencing used peripheral blood. Receptors were obtained from a man between 65 and 85 years old with acute or convalescent COVID-19.

The CDR3 protein is CASRSLAGGDISAGELFF. The CDR3 DNA reads TGCGCCAGCAGATCCTTAGCGGGGGGCGATATTAGCGCCGGGGAGCTGTTTTTT. The chain carries TRBV5-1 and TRBJ2-2; 10 bases agree with TRBD2. The CDR3 spans 18 residues. CDR1 SGHRS and CDR2 YFSETQ come from the germline V gene. The junction had 16 bases not matched to a gene; V was cut back by 5 bases and J by 6 bases.

This chain connects TRBV6-4 to TRBJ2-1, with TRBD1 matching 11 bases. This CDR3 has 14 residues. Trimming at V came to 6 bases and at J to 4 bases, leaving 2 bases not matched to a gene. The V gene's germline CDR1 is MRHNA and CDR2 SNTAGT. The DNA for the CDR3 is TGTGCCAGCAGCCGGGACAGGGGGTACAATGAGCAGTTCTTC. Protein: CASSRDRGYNEQFF.

In its sample, this clone was seen a few times. The chain is built from TRBV6-5 and TRBJ2-2, with 10 bases aligning to TRBD1. V lost 4 bases to trimming and J lost 5 bases; unmatched junction nucleotides: 7. Germline assignment: CDR1 MNHEY and CDR2 SVGAGI. The CDR3 covers 16 residues. CDR3 in DNA: TGTGCCAGCAGTTCCGGGACAGGGGTACAGACCGGGGAGCTGTTTTTT. Amino acids: CASSSGTGVQTGELFF.

This rearrangement joins TRBV10-3 to TRBJ1-5; 9 bases agree with TRBD1. Germline CDR1 reads ENHRY; CDR2 reads SYGVKD. The V segment lost 11 bases and the J segment 5 bases; nucleotides outside the gene matches: 7. This CDR3 contains 13 residues. The DNA for the CDR3 is TGTGCCTCCCGGGACAGGGCTGATCAGCCCCAGCATTTT. Translation: CASRDRADQPQHF.

Note on this clone: This CDR3 is also generated by other DNA sequences in the sample. Here the CDR3 reads CASSVGGSTDTQYF. The CDR3 region has the DNA TGTGCCAGCAGCGTAGGAGGGTCCACAGATACGCAGTATTTT. The chain joins TRBV9 to TRBJ2-3, with D tentatively TRBD2 (5 bases). CDR1 and CDR2 (germline): SGDLS, YYNGEE. This CDR3 contains 14 residues. Trimming took 0 bases from V and 2 from J, leaving 7 bases between them.

The gene calls are TRBV2 and TRBJ1-2, with 8 bases that match TRBD1. The CDR3 spans 13 residues. The junction had 8 bases not matched to a gene; V was cut back by 6 bases and J by 8 bases. Germline values: CDR1 SNHLY, CDR2 FYNNEI. DNA of the CDR3: TGTGCCAGCAGGACGCTAACAGGGGGAGGCTACACCTTC. Translating gives CASRTLTGGGYTF.

This rearrangement joins TRBV6-5 to TRBJ1-5; unclear D gene. Between the trimmed V and J ends, which lost 0 bases and 6 bases, there was a span of 12 bases. This CDR3 is built from 15 residues. In germline, CDR1 is MNHEY, CDR2 SVGAGI. CDR3 sequence (DNA): TGTGCCAGCAGTTACTCGGTAGAATCAGGTCAGCCCCAGCATTTT. This sequence encodes CASSYSVESGQPQHF.

This chain joins TRBV27 and TRBJ2-7, with TRBD1 matching over 8 bases. CDR1 and CDR2 from the germline V gene are MNHEY and SMNVEV (reference sequence). With 1 base clipped from V and 3 bases from J, the junction kept 5 bases outside the gene matches. This CDR3 is 15 amino acids long. This CDR3 reads CASSLFAGGGYEQYF. CDR3 DNA: TGTGCCAGCAGTTTATTTGCAGGGGGCGGCTACGAGCAGTACTTC.

This clone came up once. The J gene is TRBJ1-1, the V gene TRBV20-1, with unresolved D. Germline CDR1 is DFQATT and CDR2 is SNEGSKA (reference sequence). CDR3 length: 14 amino acids. V was pared by 3 bases and J by 1 base, with 12 bases between. DNA for the CDR3: TGCAGTGCTAGTCGCGGAGGTGCGAACACTGAAGCTTTCTTT. Encoded protein: CSASRGGANTEAFF.

V gene TRBV5-1 combines with J gene TRBJ1-3, with D unresolved. Germline CDR1 reads SGHRS; CDR2 reads YFSETQ. The CDR3 length is 14 residues. Trimming cost V 3 bases and J 0 bases, with 7 bases left between them. Written as DNA, the CDR3 is TGCGCCAGCAGCTCCGGTTACTCTGGAAACACCATATATTTT. Translation gives CASSSGYSGNTIYF.

The V gene is TRBV5-1, the J gene TRBJ2-7; 13 bases agree with TRBD2. CDR3 length: 16 amino acids. Per germline, CDR1 SGHRS and CDR2 YFSETQ. Losses at the gene ends were 1 base for V and 6 bases for J; bases not matched to a gene: 7. Here the CDR3 DNA reads TGCGCCAGCAGCTTGACTAGCGGGGGGGGACCCCGCGAGCAGTACTTC. It yields the protein CASSLTSGGGPREQYF.

The rearrangement uses TRBV11-3 and TRBJ2-5; 9 bases map to TRBD1. The J segment lost 2 bases and the V segment lost 5 bases, leaving 3 bases of the junction unmatched. Looked up from germline, CDR1 is SGHNT and CDR2 is YENEEA. The CDR3 has 14 amino acids. CDR3 sequence (DNA): TGTGCCAGCAGCCAAGGACAGGGGCAAGAGACCCAGTACTTC. Translating gives CASSQGQGQETQYF.

The gene calls are TRBV28 and TRBJ1-2; 7 nucleotides line up with TRBD1. Germline-derived CDR1 and CDR2 are MDHEN and SYDVKM. The CDR3 totals 15 residues. V was pared by 5 bases and J by 6 bases, with 12 bases of the junction left unmatched. This chain's CDR3 is CASSIRDSIFDGYTF. Written as DNA, the CDR3 is TGTGCCAGCAGTATACGGGACAGTATTTTCGATGGCTACACCTTC.

This clone was detected once. The chain uses TRBV7-3 and TRBJ1-1; the D is unclear. This CDR3 region has 13 residues. The V end lost 5 bases, the J end lost 0 bases, and 7 bases lay between the germline ends. The V gene's germline CDR1 is SGHTA and CDR2 FQGTGA. The CDR3 here is CASSAAMNTEAFF. CDR3 nucleotides: TGTGCCAGCAGCGCGGCAATGAACACTGAAGCTTTCTTT.